One sample yielded the 5 T cell receptor beta chains listed below, sequenced in a study of shared clonotypes between healthy human individuals (dated by TCRdb to 2018 to 2021). Libraries were prepared through the immunoSEQ multiplex PCR assay. Drawn from immuneACCESS, this table holds only the in-frame rearrangements with V and J called that TCRdb kept. Clones are partly lost; checked studies trace under half to an unresolved V gene and leave the rest unexplained. The sample contains hundreds of thousands of clones, about three quarters of them found a single time. The ten most abundant clones make up roughly 1.9% of the sample. The sample was memory CD4+ T cells sorted from blood. Explained via the paper, the cell subset or site label denotes: CD45RA-negative fraction. The source is a woman aged 25 to 45 in good health.

The CDR3 region has the DNA TGCGCCAGCAGCTTGGCCTCGGGGGCGCAAAATGAGCAGTTCTTC. As protein: CASSLASGAQNEQFF. The rearrangement uses TRBV5-1 and TRBJ2-1, with D tentatively TRBD1 or TRBD2 (6 bases each). Germline assignment: CDR1 SGHRS and CDR2 YFSETQ. Trimming took off 0 bases at V and 7 bases at J, with 14 bases between the two ends. CDR3 size: 15 residues.

The V and J genes are TRBV7-2 and TRBJ2-6; either TRBD1 or TRBD2 may fit D (5 bases each). This CDR3 has 14 amino acids. Germline CDR1 is SGHTA and CDR2 is FQGNSA. V was pared by 6 bases and J by 4 bases, with 10 bases between. The CDR3 sequence: CASSQGPGANVLTF. DNA of the CDR3: TGTGCCAGCAGTCAGGGACCCGGGGCCAACGTCCTGACTTTC.

Notes on this clone: A read error is the likely source, as a far larger clone sits one nucleotide away. The CDR3 does not close with the conserved phenylalanine or tryptophan, likely indicating a read error. The rearrangement uses TRBV6-5 and TRBJ1-2; a possible D gene is TRBD1 (6 bases). Per the germline V gene, CDR1 is MNHEY and CDR2 is SVGAGI. V was cut by 2 bases and J by 8 bases, with 12 bases left in between. The CDR3 contains 13 residues. The CDR3 nucleotides read TGTGCCAGCAGTTACGGGACACCGTGGGGCTACACCCTC. Translating gives CASSYGTPWGYTL.

The chain combines TRBV7-9 with TRBJ2-1; 9 nucleotides line up with TRBD1. CDR3 size: 14 residues. With 4 bases clipped from V and 8 bases from J, the junction kept 6 bases outside the gene matches. Germline CDR1 is SEHNR and CDR2 is FQNEAQ (reference sequence). The DNA for the CDR3 is TGTGCCAGCAGCTACGGACAGGGGAACCATGAGCAGTTCTTC. The encoded protein is CASSYGQGNHEQFF.

The chain has TRBV5-1 and TRBJ1-1; D is ambiguous. This CDR3 spans 14 amino acids. V dropped 3 bases and J dropped 4 bases, with 13 bases sitting between them. Germline CDR1 and CDR2: SGHRS and YFSETQ. The CDR3 nucleotides read TGCGCCAGCAGCTCCGGGTGGGTAGGCACTGAAGCTTTCTTT. Its translation is CASSSGWVGTEAFF.